Listed here is a single T cell receptor beta chain. In its sample, this clone was seen many times. What antigen it recognizes has not been identified. Nothing much larger sits one base from this clone, and base qualities are not available. The immunoSEQ Assay, a bias-controlled multiplex PCR, was used to amplify TCRbeta CDR3 regions from genomic DNA. Processing in the source paper ran as follows. Within the assay, amplification of reference gene primers was used to estimate how many nucleated cells each sample contained. Sequence reads were collapsed and filtered to measure the absolute abundance of every unique TCRbeta CDR3 rearrangement. For each sample, productive Simpson clonality was calculated by taking the square root of Simpson's diversity index across productive rearrangements. Held by TCRdb, this immuneACCESS table contains in-frame sequences only and omits some clones. Under half of the omission traces to an unresolved V gene where checked; the cause of the rest is unknown. V, J and clone size derive from that table, while D and trimming were established from the DNA sequence. The sample table lists roughly 140,000 clones, under 90% of them with a count of one. The ten largest make up around 7% of the sample.

Participants in the prospective study were enrolled through a virtual design, were aged 18 to 89 years, and lived in approximately 24 United States geographic areas. Cohort assignment in the prospective study relied on participant-reported clinical history from a screening survey and a study questionnaire. ImmuneRACE Cohort 3 recovered participants were defined by two consecutive negative NP/OP PCR tests, healthcare professional clearance, or symptom resolution. In the prospective study, whole blood, serum and a nasopharyngeal or oropharyngeal swab were collected from each participant by mobile phlebotomists. Participants in the prospective study had the option to provide additional blood draws and questionnaires over an approximately 2-month period. Blood samples from the prospective study were shipped frozen or at room temperature prior to DNA extraction. The sample is drawn from a study of blood T cell repertoires in COVID-19 (dated by TCRdb to 2020 to 2022). Concerning the study at large: Samples covering the acute and convalescent phases of COVID-19 were provided by collaborators in the United States, Italy and Spain. The material from the prospective study consisted of cDNA or gDNA derived from T cells, B-cell-depleted T cells, or PBMCs. Subjects who had been exposed to COVID-19, were actively infected with it, or had recovered from it provided the deeply sampled blood TCRbeta repertoires that made up the dataset. The repertoires were released in a freely available public database meant as a resource for research on the immune response to SARS-CoV-2. The samples were drawn from two sources: the first 160 participants of the ongoing ImmuneRACE study, and fewer than 1,500 subjects contributed by 6 global collaborators. A de-identified subject ID, COVID-19 status, age in years and sex were almost always included in the sample metadata. HLA class I and class II types, where available, came from metadata supplied by the sample provider rather than from assay-based typing.

The full study reports these points: How much clinical and demographic metadata was included differed by source and by participant, and the metadata was provided uncurated.

Ends trimmed: V by 2 bases, J by 5 bases; bases unmatched to a gene: 5. The CDR3, from cysteine to phenylalanine, totals 15 residues. Just CDR3 DNA is preserved here, 45 bases in frame from base 1. The germline V gene (reference sequence) specifies LNHDA as CDR1 and SQIVND as CDR2. The receptor's source is a man aged 45-60 years who had recovered from COVID-19. Here the chain combines TRBV19 and TRBJ2-7, and TRBD1 matches 11 of the central bases. The sample consisted of PBMCs or T cells enriched from blood (not recorded which). The CDR3 sequence is CASSITGTGGNEQYF. The DNA sequence follows: TGTGCCAGTAGTATAACCGGGACAGGGGGGAACGAGCAGTACTTC.